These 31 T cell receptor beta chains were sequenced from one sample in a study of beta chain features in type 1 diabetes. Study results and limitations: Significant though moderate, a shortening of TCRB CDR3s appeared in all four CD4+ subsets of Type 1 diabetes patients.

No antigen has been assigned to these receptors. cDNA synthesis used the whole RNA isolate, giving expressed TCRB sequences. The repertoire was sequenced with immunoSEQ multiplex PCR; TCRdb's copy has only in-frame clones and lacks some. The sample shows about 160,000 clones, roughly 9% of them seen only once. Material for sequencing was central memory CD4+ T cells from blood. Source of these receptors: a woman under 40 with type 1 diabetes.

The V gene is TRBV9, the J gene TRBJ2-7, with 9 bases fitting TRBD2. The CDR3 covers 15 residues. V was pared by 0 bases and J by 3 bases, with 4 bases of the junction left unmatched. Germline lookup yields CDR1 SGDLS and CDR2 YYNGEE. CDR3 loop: CASSVGASGIYEQYF. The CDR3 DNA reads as TGTGCCAGCAGCGTAGGAGCTAGCGGGATCTACGAGCAGTACTTC. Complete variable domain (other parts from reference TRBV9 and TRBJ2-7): DSGVTQTPKHLITATGQRVTLRCSPRSGDLSVYWYQQSLDQGLQFLIQYYNGEERAKGNILERFSAQQFPDLHSELNLSSLELGDSALYFCASSVGASGIYEQYFGPGTRLTVT.

This chain's CDR3 is CASSPWAGGSYNEQFF. The CDR3 coding sequence is TGTGCCAGCAGCCCTTGGGCGGGAGGGTCCTACAATGAGCAGTTCTTC. The chain has TRBV7-3 and TRBJ2-1, with 9 bases matching TRBD2. The CDR3 runs to 16 residues. The germline CDR1 and CDR2 sequences are SGHTA and FQGTGA. J was trimmed by 1 base and V by 5 bases; bases with no gene match: 6.

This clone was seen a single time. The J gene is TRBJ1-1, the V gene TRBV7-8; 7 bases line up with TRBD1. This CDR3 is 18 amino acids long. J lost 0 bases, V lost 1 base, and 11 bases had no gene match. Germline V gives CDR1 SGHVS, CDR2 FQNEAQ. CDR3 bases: TGTGCCAGCAGCTTAGTGGGGCTGACAGGGTTCATGAACACTGAAGCTTTCTTT. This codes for CASSLVGLTGFMNTEAFF. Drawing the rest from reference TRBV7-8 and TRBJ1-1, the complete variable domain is GAGVSQSPRYKVAKRGQDVALRCDPISGHVSLFWYQQALGQGPEFLTYFQNEAQLDKSGLPSDRFFAERPEGSVSTLKIQRTQQEDSAVYLCASSLVGLTGFMNTEAFFGQGTRLTVV.

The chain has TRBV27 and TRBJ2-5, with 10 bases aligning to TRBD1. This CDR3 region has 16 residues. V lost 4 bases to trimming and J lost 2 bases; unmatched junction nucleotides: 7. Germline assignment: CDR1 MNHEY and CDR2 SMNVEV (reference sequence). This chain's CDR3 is CASSSWTGGGQETQYF. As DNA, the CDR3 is TGTGCCAGCAGTTCCTGGACAGGGGGAGGGCAAGAGACCCAGTACTTC.

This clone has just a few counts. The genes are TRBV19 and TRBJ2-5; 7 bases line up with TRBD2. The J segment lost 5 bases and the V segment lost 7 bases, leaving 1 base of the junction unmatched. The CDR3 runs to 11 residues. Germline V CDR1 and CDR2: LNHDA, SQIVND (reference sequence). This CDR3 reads CASKAGETQYF. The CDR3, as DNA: TGTGCCAGTAAAGCGGGGGAGACCCAGTACTTC.

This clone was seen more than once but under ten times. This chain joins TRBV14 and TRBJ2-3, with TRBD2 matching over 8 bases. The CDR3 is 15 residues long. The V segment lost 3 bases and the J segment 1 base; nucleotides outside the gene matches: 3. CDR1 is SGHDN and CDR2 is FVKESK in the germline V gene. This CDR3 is CASSHGGRRTDTQYF. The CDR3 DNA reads TGTGCCAGCAGCCATGGCGGGAGGCGCACAGATACGCAGTATTTT.

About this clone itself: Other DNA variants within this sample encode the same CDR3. The DNA of the CDR3 is TGCGCCAGCAGTTTTCAGGGTGACACTGAAGCTTTCTTT. This gives the protein CASSFQGDTEAFF. The J gene is TRBJ1-1, the V gene TRBV5-1; a possible D gene is TRBD1 (5 bases). With 5 bases removed from V and 3 bases from J, the gap between germline ends came to 11 bases. Germline assignment: CDR1 SGHRS and CDR2 YFSETQ. The CDR3 spans 13 residues.

CDR3 bases: TGTGCCAGTAGATCGGAGCTTAACCAAGAGACCCAGTACTTC. This sequence encodes CASRSELNQETQYF. This sequence joins TRBV19 and TRBJ2-5; D gene ambiguous. V shed 6 bases and J shed 0 bases, with 11 bases lying between them. This CDR3 contains 14 residues. Germline V gives CDR1 LNHDA, CDR2 SQIVND (reference sequence).

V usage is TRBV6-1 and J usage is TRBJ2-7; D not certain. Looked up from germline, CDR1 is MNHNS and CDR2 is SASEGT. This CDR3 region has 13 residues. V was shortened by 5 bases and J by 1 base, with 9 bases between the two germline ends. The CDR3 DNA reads TGTGCCAGCAGTCCACTATCATCCTACGAGCAGTACTTC. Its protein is CASSPLSSYEQYF.

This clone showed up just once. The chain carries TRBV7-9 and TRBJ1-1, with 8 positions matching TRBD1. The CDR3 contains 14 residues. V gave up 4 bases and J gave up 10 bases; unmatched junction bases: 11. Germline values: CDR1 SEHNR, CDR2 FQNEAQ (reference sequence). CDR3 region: CASSSQGQGGRAFF. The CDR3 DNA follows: TGTGCCAGCAGCTCCCAAGGACAGGGCGGCCGAGCTTTCTTT.

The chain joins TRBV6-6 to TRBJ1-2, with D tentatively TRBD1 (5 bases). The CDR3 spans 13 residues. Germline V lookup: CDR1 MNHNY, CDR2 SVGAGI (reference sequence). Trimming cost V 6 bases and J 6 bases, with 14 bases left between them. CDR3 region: CASRTQGYNGYTF. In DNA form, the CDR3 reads TGTGCCAGCAGGACGCAGGGTTACAATGGCTACACCTTC.

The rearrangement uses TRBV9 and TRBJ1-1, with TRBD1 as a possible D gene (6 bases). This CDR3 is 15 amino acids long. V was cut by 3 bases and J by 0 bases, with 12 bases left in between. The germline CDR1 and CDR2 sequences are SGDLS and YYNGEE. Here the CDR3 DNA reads TGTGCCAGCAGCGGTCAGACAGGAGTGAACACTGAAGCTTTCTTT. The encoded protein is CASSGQTGVNTEAFF.

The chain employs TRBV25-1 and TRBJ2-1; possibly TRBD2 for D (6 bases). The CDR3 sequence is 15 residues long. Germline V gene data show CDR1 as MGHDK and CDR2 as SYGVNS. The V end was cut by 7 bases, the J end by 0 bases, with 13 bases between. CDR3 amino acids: CASTNRDFSYNEQFF. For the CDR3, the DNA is TGTGCCAGCACCAACCGGGACTTCTCCTACAATGAGCAGTTCTTC.

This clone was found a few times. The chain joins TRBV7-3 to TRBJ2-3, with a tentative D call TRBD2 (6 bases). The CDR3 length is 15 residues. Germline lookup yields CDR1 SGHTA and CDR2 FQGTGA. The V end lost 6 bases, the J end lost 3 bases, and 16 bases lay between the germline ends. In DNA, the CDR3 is TGTGCCAGCAGACCCGGGAGTAGCCTAACAGATACGCAGTATTTT. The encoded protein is CASRPGSSLTDTQYF.

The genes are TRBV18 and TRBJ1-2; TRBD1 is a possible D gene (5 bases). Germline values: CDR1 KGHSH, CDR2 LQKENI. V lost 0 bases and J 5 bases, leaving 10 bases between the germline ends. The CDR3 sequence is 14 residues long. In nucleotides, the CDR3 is TGTGCCAGCTCACCACCGACAGTGGCTTATGGCTACACCTTC. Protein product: CASSPPTVAYGYTF.

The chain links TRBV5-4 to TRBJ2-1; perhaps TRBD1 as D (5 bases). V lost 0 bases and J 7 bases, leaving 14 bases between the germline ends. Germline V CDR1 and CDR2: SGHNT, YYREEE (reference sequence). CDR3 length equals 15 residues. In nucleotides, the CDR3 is TGTGCCAGCAGCTTGGGTCAGGGAAATCGTAATGAGCAGTTCTTC. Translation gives CASSLGQGNRNEQFF.

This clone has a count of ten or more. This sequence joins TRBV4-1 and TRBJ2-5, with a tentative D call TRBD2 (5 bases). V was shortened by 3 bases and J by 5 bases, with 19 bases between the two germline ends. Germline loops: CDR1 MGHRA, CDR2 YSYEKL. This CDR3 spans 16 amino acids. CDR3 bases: TGCGCCAGCAGCCAGGCCGCTTCTACGTCGGGGGAGACCCAGTACTTC. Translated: CASSQAASTSGETQYF.

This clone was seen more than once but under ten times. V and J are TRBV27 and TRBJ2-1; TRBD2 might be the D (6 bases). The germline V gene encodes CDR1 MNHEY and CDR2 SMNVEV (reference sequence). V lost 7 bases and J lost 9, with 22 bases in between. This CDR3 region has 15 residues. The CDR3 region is CASTGGGTSTSEQFF. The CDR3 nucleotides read TGTGCCAGCACCGGAGGAGGGACTTCAACGAGTGAGCAGTTCTTC.

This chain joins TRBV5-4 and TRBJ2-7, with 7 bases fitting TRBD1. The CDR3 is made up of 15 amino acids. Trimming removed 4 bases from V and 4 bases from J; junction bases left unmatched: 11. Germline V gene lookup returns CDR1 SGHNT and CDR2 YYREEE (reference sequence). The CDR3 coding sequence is TGTGCCAGCAGCCCTGGTGGGACAGCCACTTACGAGCAGTACTTC. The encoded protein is CASSPGGTATYEQYF.

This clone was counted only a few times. The DNA for the CDR3 is TGTGCCAGTAAGGGGGCCTACGAGCAGTACTTC. Encoded protein: CASKGAYEQYF. This chain uses TRBV28 with TRBJ2-7, with a tentative D call TRBD1 (6 bases). Trimming took off 9 bases at V and 2 bases at J, with 8 bases between the two ends. This CDR3 is built from 11 residues. Germline V lookup: CDR1 MDHEN, CDR2 SYDVKM. The whole variable domain, filled in from reference TRBV28 and TRBJ2-7, reads DVKVTQSSRYLVKRTGEKVFLECVQDMDHENMFWYRQDPGLGLRLIYFSYDVKMKEKGDIPEGYSVSREKKERFSLILESASTNQTSMYLCASKGAYEQYFGPGTRLTVT.

DNA for the CDR3: TGTGCCAGCAGTTCGGGACAGCATAAGGCCTATGGCTACACCTTC. It specifies CASSSGQHKAYGYTF. The chain links TRBV28 to TRBJ1-2; 7 positions agree with TRBD1. CDR1 is MDHEN and CDR2 is SYDVKM in the germline V gene. This CDR3 region has 15 residues. With 4 bases clipped from V and 4 bases from J, the junction kept 9 bases outside the gene matches.

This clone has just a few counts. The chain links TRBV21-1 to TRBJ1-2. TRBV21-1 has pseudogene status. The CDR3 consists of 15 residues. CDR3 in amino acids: CASSGRLTGNYGYTF. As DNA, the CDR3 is TGTGCCAGCTCGGGCCGGTTAACGGGGAACTATGGCTACACCTTC.

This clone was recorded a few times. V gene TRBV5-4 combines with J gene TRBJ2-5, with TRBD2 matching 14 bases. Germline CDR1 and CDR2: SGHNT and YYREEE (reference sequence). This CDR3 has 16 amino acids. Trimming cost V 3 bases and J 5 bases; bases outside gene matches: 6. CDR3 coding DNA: TGTGCCAGCAGCTCGGGACTAGCGGGAGCAGGGGAGACCCAGTACTTC. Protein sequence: CASSSGLAGAGETQYF.

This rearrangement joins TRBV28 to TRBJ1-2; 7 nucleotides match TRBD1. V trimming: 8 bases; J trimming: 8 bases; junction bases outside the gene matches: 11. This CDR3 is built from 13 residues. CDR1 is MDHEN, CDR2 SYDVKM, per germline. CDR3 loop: CASDAYRTGGYTF. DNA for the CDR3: TGTGCCAGCGACGCATATCGGACAGGAGGCTACACCTTC.

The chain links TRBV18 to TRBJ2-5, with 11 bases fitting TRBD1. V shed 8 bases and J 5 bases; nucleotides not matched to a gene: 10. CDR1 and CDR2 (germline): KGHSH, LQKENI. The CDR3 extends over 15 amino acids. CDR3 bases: TGTGCCAGCGGATCCGGGACAGGGGGTTTTGAGACCCAGTACTTC. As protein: CASGSGTGGFETQYF.

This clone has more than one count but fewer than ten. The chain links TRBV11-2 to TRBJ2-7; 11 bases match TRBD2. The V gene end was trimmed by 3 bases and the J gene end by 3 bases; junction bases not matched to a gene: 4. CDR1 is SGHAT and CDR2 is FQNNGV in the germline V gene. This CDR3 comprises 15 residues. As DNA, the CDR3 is TGTGCCAGCAGCTTCAGGGGACTAGCGGACTACGAGCAGTACTTC. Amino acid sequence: CASSFRGLADYEQYF.

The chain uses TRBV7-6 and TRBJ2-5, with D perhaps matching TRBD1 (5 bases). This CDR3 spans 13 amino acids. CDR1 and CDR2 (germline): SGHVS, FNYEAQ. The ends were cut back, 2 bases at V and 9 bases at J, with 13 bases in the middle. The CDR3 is CASSLIPTDSQYF. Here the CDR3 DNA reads TGTGCCAGCAGCTTAATCCCGACAGACTCCCAGTACTTC.

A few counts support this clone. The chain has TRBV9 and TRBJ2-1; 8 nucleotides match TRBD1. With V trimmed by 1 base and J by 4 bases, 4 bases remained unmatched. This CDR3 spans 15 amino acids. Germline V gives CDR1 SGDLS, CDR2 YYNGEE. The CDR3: CASSVRTGSYNEQFF. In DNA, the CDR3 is TGTGCCAGCAGCGTACGGACAGGGTCGTACAATGAGCAGTTCTTC.

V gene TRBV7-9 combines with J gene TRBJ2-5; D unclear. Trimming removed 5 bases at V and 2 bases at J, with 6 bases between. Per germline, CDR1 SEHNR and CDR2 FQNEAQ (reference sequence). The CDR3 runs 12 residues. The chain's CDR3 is CASSPGQETQYF. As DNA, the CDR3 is TGTGCCAGCAGCCCCGGGCAAGAGACCCAGTACTTC.

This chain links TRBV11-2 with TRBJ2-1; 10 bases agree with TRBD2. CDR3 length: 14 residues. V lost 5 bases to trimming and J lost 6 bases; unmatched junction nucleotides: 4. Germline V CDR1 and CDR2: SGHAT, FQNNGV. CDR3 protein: CASSSGRAFNEQFF. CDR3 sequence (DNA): TGTGCCAGCAGCAGCGGGAGGGCCTTCAATGAGCAGTTCTTC.

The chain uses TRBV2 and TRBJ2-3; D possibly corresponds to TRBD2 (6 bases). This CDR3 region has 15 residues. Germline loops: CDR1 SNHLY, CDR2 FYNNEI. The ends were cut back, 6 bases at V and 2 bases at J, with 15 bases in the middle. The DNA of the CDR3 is TGTGCCAGCAGCGGAATAGCGGAACTCACAGATACGCAGTATTTT. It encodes CASSGIAELTDTQYF.